The T cell receptor beta chain under discussion was sequenced for a study of cytomegalovirus exposure and HLA in healthy donors. The study's findings and limits: Sequencing artifact likely explains a cluster of highly shared sequence variants. For most TCR sequences rarity was the rule, although some public TCRs occurred in many donors.

V shed 0 bases and J shed 5 bases, with 11 bases lying between them. The germline CDR1 and CDR2 sequences are SGDLS and YYNGEE. The CDR3 consists of 14 residues. A word on this clone: The antigen is unknown.

PCR primers comprised 60 Vbeta and 13 Jbeta primers. Here immunoSEQ multiplex PCR was the method, and the copy in TCRdb shows in-frame clones only, minus some. The sample carries some 45,000 clones, roughly 76% recorded once. The chain uses TRBV9 and TRBJ1-2; D gene unclear. The sequenced sample was PBMCs. The clonotype originates from a man younger than 40 in good health and CMV-seronegative. CDR3 DNA: TGTGCCAGCAGCGTAGCTATTGGGCAATATGGCTACACCTTC. Amino acid sequence: CASSVAIGQYGYTF.